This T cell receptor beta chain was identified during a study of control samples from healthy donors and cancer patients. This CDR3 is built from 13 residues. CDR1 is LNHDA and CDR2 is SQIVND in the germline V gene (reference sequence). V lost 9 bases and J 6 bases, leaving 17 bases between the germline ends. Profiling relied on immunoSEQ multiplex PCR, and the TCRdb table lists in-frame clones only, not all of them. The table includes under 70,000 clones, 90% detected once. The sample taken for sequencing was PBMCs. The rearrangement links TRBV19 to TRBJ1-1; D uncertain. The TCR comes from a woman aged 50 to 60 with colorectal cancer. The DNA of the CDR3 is TGTGCCAGCCTCCCTGGCCTCGGCGCTGAAGCTTTCTTT. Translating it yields CASLPGLGAEAFF.